Following are 9 T cell receptor beta chains from one sample sequenced in a study of blood T cell repertoires in COVID-19. Produced via immunoSEQ multiplex PCR; TCRdb's table is partial and in-frame only. The table shows about 280,000 clones, with 65% to 90% occurring only once. The sequenced sample was peripheral blood. The receptors come from a human donor in a cohort sampled during active COVID-19.

V is TRBV6-2 or TRBV6-3 and J is TRBJ2-1, with 12 positions matching TRBD2. Unmatched junction bases numbered 6, after V lost 0 bases and J lost 9 bases. CDR1 is MNHEY, CDR2 SVGEGT, per germline. The CDR3 contains 16 residues. CDR3 region: CASSYSTSGSAVEQFF. The CDR3 DNA follows: TGTGCCAGCAGTTACTCGACTAGCGGGAGCGCGGTTGAGCAGTTCTTC.

The rearrangement links TRBV9 to TRBJ2-3; D is undetermined. Germline values: CDR1 SGDLS, CDR2 YYNGEE. The CDR3 has 18 amino acids. The germline V and J ends were trimmed by 0 bases and 2 bases, with 19 bases remaining between them. The CDR3 protein is CASSVGSVASTATDTQYF. The CDR3 DNA sequence: TGTGCCAGCAGCGTAGGGTCCGTGGCCTCCACAGCCACAGATACGCAGTATTTT.

The V gene is TRBV4-1, the J gene TRBJ1-2, with 7 bases aligning to TRBD1. The CDR3 runs 18 residues. V was pared by 0 bases and J by 4 bases, with 14 bases of the junction left unmatched. Looked up from germline, CDR1 is MGHRA and CDR2 is YSYEKL. CDR3 amino acids: CASSQESGVLGTAYGYTF. The CDR3 coding sequence is TGCGCCAGCAGCCAAGAATCAGGTGTTTTGGGGACAGCCTATGGCTACACCTTC.

The V gene is TRBV19, the J gene TRBJ1-3; tentative D call: TRBD1 (6 bases). Trimming shortened V by 3 bases and J by 0 bases, and 12 bases separated the two germline ends. The CDR3 contains 16 residues. Germline CDR1 LNHDA, CDR2 SQIVND (reference sequence). The chain's CDR3 is CASSMDSFFSGNTIYF. The CDR3 region has the DNA TGTGCCAGTAGTATGGACAGTTTCTTCTCTGGAAACACCATATATTTT.

This clone was seen a single time. The genes are TRBV5-3 and TRBJ2-7, with a possible D match to TRBD2 (6 bases). TRBV5-3 is given ORF status, its function remaining uncertain. The V end was cut by 4 bases, the J end by 6 bases, with 23 bases between. The CDR3 extends over 16 amino acids. As DNA, the CDR3 is TGTGCCAGAAGCCAAAGTTATATATGGCGGGAATGCGAGCAGTACTTC. Protein product: CARSQSYIWRECEQYF.

This chain connects TRBV7-9 to TRBJ1-4; TRBD1 matches at 8 bases. The trim removed 5 bases at V and 8 bases at J, leaving 4 bases unmatched. In germline, CDR1 is SEHNR, CDR2 FQNEAQ (reference sequence). The CDR3 is 13 residues long. The CDR3 sequence is CASSGGTGEKLFF. CDR3 DNA sequence: TGTGCCAGCAGCGGTGGGACAGGAGAAAAACTGTTTTTT.

This chain links TRBV20-1 with TRBJ2-5; D is unclear. V was clipped by 1 base and J by 5 bases, with 2 bases between them. The germline CDR1 and CDR2 sequences are DFQATT and SNEGSKA (reference sequence). The CDR3 length is 10 residues. The CDR3 DNA sequence: TGCAGTGCTAGAGCTGAGACCCAGTACTTC. Translating gives CSARAETQYF.

V gene TRBV15 combines with J gene TRBJ2-2; D is perhaps TRBD2 (5 bases). Germline loops: CDR1 LNHNV, CDR2 YYDKDF (reference sequence). The CDR3 runs 18 residues. V was shortened by 3 bases and J by 3 bases, with 20 bases between the two germline ends. CDR3: CATSRGIATRTYTGELFF. The CDR3 DNA reads TGTGCCACCAGCAGGGGTATAGCGACTCGAACGTACACCGGGGAGCTGTTTTTT.

In DNA form, the CDR3 reads TGTGCCAGCAGTTTATTAGGGGGCGCGGAAAAACTGTTTTTT. This codes for CASSLLGGAEKLFF. This rearrangement joins TRBV28 to TRBJ1-4; 7 bases match TRBD1. V gave up 1 base and J gave up 8 bases; unmatched junction bases: 4. The CDR3 has 14 amino acids. Per germline, CDR1 MDHEN and CDR2 SYDVKM. Filled out from reference TRBV28 and TRBJ1-4, the complete variable domain reads DVKVTQSSRYLVKRTGEKVFLECVQDMDHENMFWYRQDPGLGLRLIYFSYDVKMKEKGDIPEGYSVSREKKERFSLILESASTNQTSMYLCASSLLGGAEKLFFGSGTQLSVL.